This T cell receptor (beta chain) appears in the sequencing data of a study of blood T cell repertoires in COVID-19. On the study more broadly: Material from acute and convalescent COVID-19 was sourced from the United States, Italy and Spain. Sources were T cells, B-cell-depleted T cells, or PBMCs; the material itself was cDNA or gDNA.

V lost 0 bases to trimming and J lost 8 bases; unmatched junction nucleotides: 3. This CDR3 comprises 14 residues. Per germline, CDR1 MNHEY and CDR2 SVGAGI. Profiled with immunoSEQ multiplex PCR; TCRdb holds only in-frame clones, not every one. This sample has approximately 61,000 clones, with about four fifths found just once. The sequenced sample was peripheral blood. This sequence was found in a human donor in a cohort sampled during active COVID-19. This rearrangement joins TRBV6-5 to TRBJ1-4, with 7 bases matching TRBD1. This chain's CDR3 is CASSYSGGEEKLFF. As DNA, the CDR3 is TGTGCCAGCAGTTACTCAGGGGGCGAGGAAAAACTGTTTTTT.